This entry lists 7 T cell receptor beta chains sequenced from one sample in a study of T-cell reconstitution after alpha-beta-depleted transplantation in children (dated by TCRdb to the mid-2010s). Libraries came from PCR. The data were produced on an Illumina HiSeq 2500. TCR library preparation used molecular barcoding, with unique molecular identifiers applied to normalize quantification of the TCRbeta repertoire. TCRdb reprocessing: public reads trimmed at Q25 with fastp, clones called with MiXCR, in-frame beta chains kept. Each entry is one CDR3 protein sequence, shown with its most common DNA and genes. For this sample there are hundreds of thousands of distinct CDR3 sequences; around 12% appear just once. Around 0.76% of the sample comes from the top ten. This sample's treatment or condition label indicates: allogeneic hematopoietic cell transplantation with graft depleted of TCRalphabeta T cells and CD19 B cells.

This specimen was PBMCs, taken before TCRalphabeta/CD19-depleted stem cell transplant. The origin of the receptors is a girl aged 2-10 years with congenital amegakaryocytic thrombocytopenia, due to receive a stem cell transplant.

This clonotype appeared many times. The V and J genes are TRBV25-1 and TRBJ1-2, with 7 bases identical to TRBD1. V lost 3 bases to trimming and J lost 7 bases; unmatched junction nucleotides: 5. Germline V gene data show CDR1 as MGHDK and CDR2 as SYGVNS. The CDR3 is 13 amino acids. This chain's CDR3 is CASSEEGARGYTF. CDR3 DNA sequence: TGTGCCAGCAGTGAGGAGGGGGCGCGTGGCTACACCTTC.

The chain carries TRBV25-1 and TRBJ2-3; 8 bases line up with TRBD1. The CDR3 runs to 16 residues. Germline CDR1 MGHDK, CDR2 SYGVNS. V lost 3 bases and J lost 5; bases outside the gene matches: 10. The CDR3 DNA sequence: TGTGCCAGCAGTGAGCACCCGGACAGGGCTGGAGATACGCAGTATTTT. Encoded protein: CASSEHPDRAGDTQYF.

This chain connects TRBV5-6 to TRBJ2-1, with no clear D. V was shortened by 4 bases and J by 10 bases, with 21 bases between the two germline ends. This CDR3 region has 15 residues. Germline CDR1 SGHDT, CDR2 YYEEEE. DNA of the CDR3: TGTGCCAGCAGCCCCGCTTCCCCCCGAATTGGGGAGCAGTTCTTC. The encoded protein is CASSPASPRIGEQFF.

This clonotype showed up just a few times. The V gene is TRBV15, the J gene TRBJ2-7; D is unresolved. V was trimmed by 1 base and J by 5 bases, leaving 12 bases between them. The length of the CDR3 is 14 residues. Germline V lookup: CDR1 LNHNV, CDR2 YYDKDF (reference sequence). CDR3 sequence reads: CATSRVYDFHEQYF. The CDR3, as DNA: TGTGCCACCAGCAGAGTCTACGATTTCCACGAGCAGTACTTC.

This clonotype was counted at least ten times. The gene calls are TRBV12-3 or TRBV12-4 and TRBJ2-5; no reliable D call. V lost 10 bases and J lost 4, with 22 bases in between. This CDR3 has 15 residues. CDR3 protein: CATSLTGSLRETQYF. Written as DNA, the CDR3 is TGTGCCACCTCACTTACGGGTTCTTTGCGAGAGACCCAGTACTTC.

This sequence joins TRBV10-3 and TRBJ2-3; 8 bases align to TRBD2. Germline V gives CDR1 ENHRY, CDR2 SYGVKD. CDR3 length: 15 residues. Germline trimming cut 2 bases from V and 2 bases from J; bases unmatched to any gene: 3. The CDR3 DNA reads TGTGCCATCAGTGAGGTAGCGGGATTCACAGATACGCAGTATTTT. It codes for CAISEVAGFTDTQYF.

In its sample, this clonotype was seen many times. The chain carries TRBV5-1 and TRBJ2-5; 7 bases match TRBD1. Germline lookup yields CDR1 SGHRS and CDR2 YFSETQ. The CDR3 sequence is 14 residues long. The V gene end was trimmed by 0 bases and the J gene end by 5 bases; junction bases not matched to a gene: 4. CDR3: CASSLVVRGETQYF. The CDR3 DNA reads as TGCGCCAGCAGCTTGGTTGTCAGGGGGGAGACCCAGTACTTC.